This TCR beta chain was recovered during a study of blood T cells in healthy people across ages. Study-wide points: Strong correlation was found linking TCR beta diversity to naive T cell percentage.

On this clonotype: Its antigen is currently unknown.

Alongside a J-beta primer mix, a sample-barcoded 5' primer served in a second PCR lasting about 7 to 12 cycles. TCRdb passed the 5' RACE reads through MiXCR, listing each CDR3 protein once. The table records some 1.5 million distinct CDR3 sequences, 28% of them present only once. The CDR3 has 13 amino acids. CDR1 is SEHNR and CDR2 is FQNEAQ in the germline V gene (reference sequence). V lost 8 bases and J lost 5, with 10 bases in between. The receptor comes from a woman in her 30s in good health. Sequencing used blood. The chain recombines TRBV7-9 with TRBJ2-6; TRBD1 or TRBD2 may be the D gene (5 bases each). The CDR3 loop is CASLEGWANVLTF. Here the CDR3 DNA reads TGTGCCAGCCTCGAGGGGTGGGCCAACGTCCTGACTTTC.